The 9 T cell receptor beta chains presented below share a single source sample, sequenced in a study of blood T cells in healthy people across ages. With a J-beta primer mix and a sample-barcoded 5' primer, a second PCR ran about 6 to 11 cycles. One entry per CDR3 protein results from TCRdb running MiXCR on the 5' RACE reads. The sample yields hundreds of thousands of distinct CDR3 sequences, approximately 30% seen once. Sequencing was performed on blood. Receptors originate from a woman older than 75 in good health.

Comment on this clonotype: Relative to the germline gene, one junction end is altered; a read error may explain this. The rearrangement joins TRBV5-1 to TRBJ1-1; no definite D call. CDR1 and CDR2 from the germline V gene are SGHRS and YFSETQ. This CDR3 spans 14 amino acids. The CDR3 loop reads CASNLARGNTEAFF. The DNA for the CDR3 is TGCGCCAGCAACTTGGCCCGGGGGAACACTGAAGCTTTCTTT.

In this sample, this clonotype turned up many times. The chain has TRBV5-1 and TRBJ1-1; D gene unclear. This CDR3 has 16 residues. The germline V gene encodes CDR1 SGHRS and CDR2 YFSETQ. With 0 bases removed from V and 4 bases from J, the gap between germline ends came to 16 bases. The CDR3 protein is CASSLARGRGGTEAFF. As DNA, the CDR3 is TGCGCCAGCAGCTTGGCCCGAGGCAGAGGTGGCACTGAAGCTTTCTTT.

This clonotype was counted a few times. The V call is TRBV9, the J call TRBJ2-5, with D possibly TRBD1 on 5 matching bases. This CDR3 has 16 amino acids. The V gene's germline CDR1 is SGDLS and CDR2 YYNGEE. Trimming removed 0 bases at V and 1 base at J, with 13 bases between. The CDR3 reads CASSVAPRRGQETQYF. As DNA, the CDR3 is TGTGCCAGCAGCGTAGCCCCCCGTAGGGGCCAAGAGACCCAGTACTTC.

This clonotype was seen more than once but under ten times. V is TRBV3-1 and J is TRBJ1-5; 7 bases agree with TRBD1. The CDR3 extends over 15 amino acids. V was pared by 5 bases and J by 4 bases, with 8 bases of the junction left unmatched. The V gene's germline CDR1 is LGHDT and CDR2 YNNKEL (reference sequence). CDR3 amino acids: CASSSGPGGNQPQHF. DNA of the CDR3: TGTGCCAGCAGCTCCGGCCCAGGGGGGAATCAGCCCCAGCATTTT.

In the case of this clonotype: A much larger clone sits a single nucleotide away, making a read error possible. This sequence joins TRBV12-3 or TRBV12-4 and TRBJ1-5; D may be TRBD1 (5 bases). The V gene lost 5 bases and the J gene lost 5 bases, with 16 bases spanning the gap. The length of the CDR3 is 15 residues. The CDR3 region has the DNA TGTGCCAGCAGTCAGGAATTTCAGGGAGATCAGCCCCAGCATTTT. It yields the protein CASSQEFQGDQPQHF.

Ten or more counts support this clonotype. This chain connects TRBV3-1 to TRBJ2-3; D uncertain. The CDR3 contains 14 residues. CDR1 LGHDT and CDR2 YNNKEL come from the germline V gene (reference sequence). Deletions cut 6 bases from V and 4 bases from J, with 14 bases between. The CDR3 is CASRPHASPDTQYF. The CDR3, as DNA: TGTGCCAGCAGACCGCACGCGTCGCCAGATACGCAGTATTTT.

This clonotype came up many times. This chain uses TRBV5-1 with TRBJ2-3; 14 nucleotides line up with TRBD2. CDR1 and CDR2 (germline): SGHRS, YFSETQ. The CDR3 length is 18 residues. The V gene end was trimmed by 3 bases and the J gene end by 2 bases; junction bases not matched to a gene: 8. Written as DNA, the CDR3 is TGCGCCAGCAGCTCTGGACTAGCGGGGGGCGCCAACACAGATACGCAGTATTTT. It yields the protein CASSSGLAGGANTDTQYF.

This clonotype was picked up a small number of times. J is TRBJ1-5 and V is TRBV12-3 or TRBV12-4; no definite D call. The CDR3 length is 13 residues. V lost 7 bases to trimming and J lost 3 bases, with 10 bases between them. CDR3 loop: CASNPGYNQPQHF. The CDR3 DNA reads TGTGCCAGCAACCCCGGATACAATCAGCCCCAGCATTTT.

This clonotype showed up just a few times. CDR3 nucleotides: TGTGCCAACGGTTTAGATGGCCTGGGGAACACTGAAGCTTTCTTT. It is translated as CANGLDGLGNTEAFF. V usage is TRBV12-3 or TRBV12-4 and J usage is TRBJ1-1; D is unresolved. The ends were cut back, 10 bases at V and 1 base at J, with 19 bases in the middle. The CDR3 extends over 15 amino acids.